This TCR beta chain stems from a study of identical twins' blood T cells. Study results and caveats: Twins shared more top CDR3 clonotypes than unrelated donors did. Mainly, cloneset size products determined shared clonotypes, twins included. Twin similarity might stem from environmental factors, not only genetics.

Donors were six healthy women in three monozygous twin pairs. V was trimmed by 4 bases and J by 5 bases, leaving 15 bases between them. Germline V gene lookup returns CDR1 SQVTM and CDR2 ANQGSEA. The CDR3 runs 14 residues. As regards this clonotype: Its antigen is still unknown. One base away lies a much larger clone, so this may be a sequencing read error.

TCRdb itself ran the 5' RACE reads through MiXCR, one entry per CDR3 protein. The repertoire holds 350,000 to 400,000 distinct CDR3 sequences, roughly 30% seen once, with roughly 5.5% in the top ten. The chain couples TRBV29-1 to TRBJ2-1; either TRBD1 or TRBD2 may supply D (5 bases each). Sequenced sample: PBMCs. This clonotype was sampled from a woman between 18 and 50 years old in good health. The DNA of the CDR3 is TGCAGCGTTGCTCGGGGCGCGGAGCACAATGAGCAGTTCTTC. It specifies CSVARGAEHNEQFF.